This section outlines one TCR beta chain sequence together with its context. This sample stems from a study of OX40 agonist ivuxolimab in advanced cancers. At the level of the study: One hepatocellular carcinoma and a couple of cutaneous melanoma patients partially responded.

The table came from immunoSEQ multiplex PCR; TCRdb's copy has only in-frame clones and leaves some out. The sample has roughly 10,000 clones; roughly 70% are singletons. CDR1 is MNHEY and CDR2 is SMNVEV in the germline V gene (reference sequence). The CDR3 has 13 amino acids. Trimming took 5 bases from V and 9 from J, leaving 14 bases between them. Sequencing was performed on CD4+ or CD8+ T cells sorted from blood, taken in a trial of the OX40 agonist ivuxolimab. The sequence derives from an adult with an advanced solid tumor such as melanoma, head and neck, liver or kidney cancer. The rearrangement uses TRBV27 and TRBJ2-1, with D possibly matching TRBD2 (6 bases). The CDR3 nucleotides read TGTGCCAGCAGTACCCGGCGGGGTTCTGAGCAGTTCTTC. It is translated as CASSTRRGSEQFF.